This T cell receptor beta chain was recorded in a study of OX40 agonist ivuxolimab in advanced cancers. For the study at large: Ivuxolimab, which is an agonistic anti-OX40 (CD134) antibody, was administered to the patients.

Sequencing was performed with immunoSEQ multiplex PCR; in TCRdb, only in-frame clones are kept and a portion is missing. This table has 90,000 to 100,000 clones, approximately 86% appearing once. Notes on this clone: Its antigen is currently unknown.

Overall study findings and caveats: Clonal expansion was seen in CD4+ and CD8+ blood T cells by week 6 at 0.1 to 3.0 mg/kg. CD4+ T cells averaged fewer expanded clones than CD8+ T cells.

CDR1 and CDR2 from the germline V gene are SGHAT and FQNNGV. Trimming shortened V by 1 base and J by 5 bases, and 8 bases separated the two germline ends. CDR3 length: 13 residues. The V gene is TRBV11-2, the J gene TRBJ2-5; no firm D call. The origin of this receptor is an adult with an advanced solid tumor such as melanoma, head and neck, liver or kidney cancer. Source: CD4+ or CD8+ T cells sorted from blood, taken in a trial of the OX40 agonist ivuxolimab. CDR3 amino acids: CASSLAPAETQYF. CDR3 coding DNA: TGTGCCAGCAGCTTAGCCCCAGCGGAGACCCAGTACTTC.